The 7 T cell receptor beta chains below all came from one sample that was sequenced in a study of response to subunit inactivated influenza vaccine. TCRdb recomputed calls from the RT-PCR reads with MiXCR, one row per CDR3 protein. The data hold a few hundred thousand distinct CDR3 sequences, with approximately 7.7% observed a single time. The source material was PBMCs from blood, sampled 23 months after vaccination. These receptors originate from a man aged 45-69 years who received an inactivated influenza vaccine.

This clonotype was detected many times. CDR3 in amino acids: CASSFQHNEQFF. The CDR3 DNA follows: TGTGCCAGCAGCTTTCAACACAATGAGCAGTTCTTC. The gene calls are TRBV7-2 and TRBJ2-1; no clear D gene. Germline loops: CDR1 SGHTA, CDR2 FQGNSA. CDR3 length: 12 residues. The V end was cut by 3 bases, the J end by 5 bases, with 5 bases between.

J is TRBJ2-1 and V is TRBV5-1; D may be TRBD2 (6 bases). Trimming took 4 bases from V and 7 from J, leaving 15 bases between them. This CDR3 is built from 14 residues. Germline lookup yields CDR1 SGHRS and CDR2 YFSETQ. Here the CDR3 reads CASSPGDAENEQFF. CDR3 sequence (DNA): TGCGCCAGCAGCCCGGGGGACGCAGAAAATGAGCAGTTCTTC. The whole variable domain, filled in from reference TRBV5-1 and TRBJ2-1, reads KAGVTQTPRYLIKTRGQQVTLSCSPISGHRSVSWYQQTPGQGLQFLFEYFSETQRNKGNFPGRFSGRQFSNSRSEMNVSTLELGDSALYLCASSPGDAENEQFFGPGTRLTVL.

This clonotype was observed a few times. In DNA, the CDR3 is TGTGCCAGCAGTTACGTCGGGGGGCCAGAGACCCAGTACTTC. Translating it yields CASSYVGGPETQYF. J is TRBJ2-5 and V is TRBV6-5; a weak D match, TRBD2 (7 bases). Germline-derived CDR1 and CDR2 are MNHEY and SVGAGI. The CDR3 spans 14 residues. The V gene lost 2 bases and the J gene lost 4 bases, with 11 bases spanning the gap.

CDR3 DNA: TGTGCCAGCAGCCCGGGACTCCTAACCACAGATACGCAGTATTTT. It translates to CASSPGLLTTDTQYF. The rearrangement links TRBV7-9 to TRBJ2-3; D might be TRBD2 (6 bases). Germline CDR1 is SEHNR and CDR2 is FQNEAQ (reference sequence). V shed 5 bases and J shed 2 bases, with 14 bases lying between them. The CDR3 loop spans 15 amino acids.

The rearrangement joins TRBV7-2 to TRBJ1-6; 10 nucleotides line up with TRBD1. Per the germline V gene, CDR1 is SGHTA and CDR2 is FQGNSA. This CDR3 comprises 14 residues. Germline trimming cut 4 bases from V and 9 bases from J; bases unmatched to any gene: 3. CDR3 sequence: CASSWGQGISPLHF. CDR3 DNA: TGTGCCAGCAGCTGGGGACAGGGGATTTCACCCCTCCACTTT.

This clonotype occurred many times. This CDR3 reads CSARAPVYSNQPQHF. CDR3 bases: TGCAGTGCTAGAGCGCCGGTTTATAGCAATCAGCCCCAGCATTTT. The gene calls are TRBV20-1 and TRBJ1-5, with D uncertain. In germline, CDR1 is DFQATT, CDR2 SNEGSKA (reference sequence). The CDR3 sequence is 15 residues long. V lost 1 base, J lost 0 bases, and 10 bases lay in between.

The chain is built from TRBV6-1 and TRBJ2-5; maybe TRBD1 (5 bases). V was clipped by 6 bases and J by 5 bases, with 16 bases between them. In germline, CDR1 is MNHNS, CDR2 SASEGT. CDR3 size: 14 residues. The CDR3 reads CASRPRQIGETQYF. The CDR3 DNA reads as TGTGCCAGCAGACCACGACAGATTGGGGAGACCCAGTACTTC.